These T cell receptor beta chains were read from a single sample in a study of T cells after somatic rescue of genetic block. Here immunoSEQ multiplex PCR was the method, and the copy in TCRdb shows in-frame clones only, minus some. The sample yields tens of thousands of clones, around 92% seen once. The sample comprised peripheral blood mononuclear cells (PBMCs). The receptors here all came from a man in his forties. Both conserved end residues are part of each CDR3. Fields, in order: D gene, J gene, clone size, V gene, CDR3 DNA, CDR3 protein. A D gene is named only where the DNA matches it firmly. Clone sizes are given selectively: once, few, many, or a class where the clone is expanded.

.	TRBJ2-5	.	TRBV19	TGTGCCAGTAGTGAACAAGAGACCCAGTACTTC	CASSEQETQYF
.	TRBJ1-1	.	TRBV29-1	TGCAGCGTTGTTAATCCGGGCCGAGAAGCTTTCTTT	CSVVNPGREAFF
TRBD1	TRBJ1-2	.	TRBV6-5	TGTGCCAGCAGTTCGTTTGGGACAGCTAACTATGGCTACACCTTC	CASSSFGTANYGYTF
.	TRBJ2-5	.	TRBV19	TGTGCCAGTAGTACCACCCGGGGCCTCCTCCAAGAGACCCAGTACTTC	CASSTTRGLLQETQYF
TRBD2	TRBJ2-7	.	TRBV27	TGTGCCAGCAGTTCCGCCGGCGGGGGGAGTTACGAGCAGTACTTC	CASSSAGGGSYEQYF
.	TRBJ2-6	.	TRBV9	TGTGCCAGCAGCGACCTTAGGATCTCTGGGGCCAACGTCCTGACTTTC	CASSDLRISGANVLTF
TRBD2	TRBJ2-3	.	TRBV19	TGTGCCACTATGACTAGCGGGAGTAATACGCAGTATTTT	CATMTSGSNTQYF
TRBD1	TRBJ1-3	.	TRBV11-2	TGTGCCAGCAGCCCGCGGACAGGCATTGGAAACACCATATATTTT	CASSPRTGIGNTIYF
.	TRBJ1-2	.	TRBV4-2	TGTGCCAGCAGCCAAGATCGCTCAGACTATGGCTACACCTTC	CASSQDRSDYGYTF
.	TRBJ1-1	.	TRBV7-9	TGTGCCAGCAGCTCCTACCCGGGACACTACACTGAAGCTTTCTTT	CASSSYPGHYTEAFF
TRBD2	TRBJ2-2	.	TRBV19	TGTGCCAGAGGAAGACTAGCGGGTATAATGTGTCGGACCGGGGAGCTGTTTTTT	CARGRLAGIMCRTGELFF
TRBD1	TRBJ1-2	.	TRBV4-1	TGCGCCAGCAGCTCCCACCCGACAGGGGCGGGGAACTATGGCTACACCTTC	CASSSHPTGAGNYGYTF
.	TRBJ2-1	.	TRBV2	TGTGCCAGCAAGGACGGATCGAGGGAGTTCTTC	CASKDGSREFF
.	TRBJ2-7	once	TRBV4-3	TGCGCCAGCAGCGACGGCGCAGGGGGGCCCTACGAGCAGTACTTC	CASSDGAGGPYEQYF
TRBD1	TRBJ1-2	.	TRBV5-1	TGCGCCAGCAGCCCGGGACAGGTGAACTATGGCTACACCTTC	CASSPGQVNYGYTF
.	TRBJ2-3	.	TRBV18	TGTGCCAGCTCACGGCGCACCTCGCCCAGCACAGATACGCAGTATTTT	CASSRRTSPSTDTQYF
.	TRBJ1-6	.	TRBV6-1	TGTGCCAGCAGTGAGGGAGTAAATAATTCACCCCTCCACTTT	CASSEGVNNSPLHF
.	TRBJ1-1	.	TRBV27	TGTGCCAGCAGTTTGTGGTCCCGCACTGAAGCTTTCTTT	CASSLWSRTEAFF
.	TRBJ2-7	.	TRBV5-1	TGCGCCAGCAGCTTGGTTGGTTACGAGCAGTACTTC	CASSLVGYEQYF
.	TRBJ2-7	.	TRBV10-3	TGTGCCATCAGTGAGTCGCTCAGCTCCTACGAGCAGTACTTC	CAISESLSSYEQYF
.	TRBJ2-7	.	TRBV5-1	TGCGCCAGCAGCCCCATATCAGGTGCGGGACAGACCTACGAGCAGTACTTC	CASSPISGAGQTYEQYF
TRBD1	TRBJ2-2	.	TRBV11-1	TGTGCCAGCAGCCTCCGACAGGGGGCGCGGACCGGGGAGCTGTTTTTT	CASSLRQGARTGELFF
.	TRBJ1-6	.	TRBV6-1	TGTGCCAGCAGTGAAGCAGAACACCGCAATTCACCCCTCCACTTT	CASSEAEHRNSPLHF
TRBD2	TRBJ2-7	.	TRBV6-6	TGTGCCAGCAGCCCCTCGGGAGGGGGGAGAGAGCAGTACTTC	CASSPSGGGREQYF
.	TRBJ2-7	.	TRBV6-1	TGTGCCAGCAGGGTCCCAGGGAACAACGAGCAGTACTTC	CASRVPGNNEQYF
.	TRBJ1-5	few	TRBV28	TGTGCCAGCAGTTCCCATCAGCCCCAGCATTTT	CASSSHQPQHF
.	TRBJ1-1	.	TRBV6-1	TGTGCCAGCAGTGTAGCACCCAGCGAGGAAGCTTTCTTT	CASSVAPSEEAFF
.	TRBJ2-4	.	TRBV5-1	TGCGCCAGCAGCCTAGGTGAGGGGGTCGGCATTCAGTACTTC	CASSLGEGVGIQYF
TRBD1	TRBJ2-7	.	TRBV19	TGTGCCAGTAGTATAGATCCCGGACAGGGTTACTACGAGCAGTACTTC	CASSIDPGQGYYEQYF
.	TRBJ2-3	.	TRBV21-1	TGTGCCAGCAGCCATCCGGGACGGAGGACCATAGGGTTCACAGATACGCAGTATTTT	CASSHPGRRTIGFTDTQYF
TRBD2	TRBJ2-3	few	TRBV6-4	TGTGCCAGCAGTGCTAGCGGGGGGGCCACAGATACGCAGTATTTT	CASSASGGATDTQYF
TRBD2	TRBJ2-7	.	TRBV5-6	TGTGCCAGCAGCTTGCGACTAGCGGGTCTCCTTTACGAGCAGTACTTC	CASSLRLAGLLYEQYF
.	TRBJ1-2	.	TRBV9	TGTGCCAGCAGCTACACGACAGGCCACTATGGCTACACCTTC	CASSYTTGHYGYTF
TRBD1	TRBJ1-2	.	TRBV7-2	TGTGCCAGCAGCTTAGACAGGGGGAGCTACACCTTC	CASSLDRGSYTF
.	TRBJ1-5	.	TRBV15	TGTGCCACCAGCAGACCATGGGACGGACTGAGCAATCAGCCCCAGCATTTT	CATSRPWDGLSNQPQHF
.	TRBJ1-4	.	TRBV20-1	TGCAGTGCTGCAGAGGGTGCGCGACTGTTTTTT	CSAAEGARLFF
.	TRBJ2-6	once	TRBV27	TGTGCCAGCAGTTCAGACGGTTACTCTGGGGCCAACGTCCTGACTTTC	CASSSDGYSGANVLTF
.	TRBJ2-7	.	TRBV19	TGTGCGACGGGGAACCCTCTCTACGAGCAGTACTTC	CATGNPLYEQYF
TRBD1	TRBJ2-7	.	TRBV6-5	TGTGCCAGCAAACCCGGGACAGGACCCTACGAGCAGTACTTC	CASKPGTGPYEQYF
TRBD1	TRBJ2-5	.	TRBV27	TGTGCCAGCAGTCCCGGGACAGAGGGAATGTGGGGTCAAGAGACCCAGTACTTC	CASSPGTEGMWGQETQYF
.	TRBJ2-3	.	TRBV6-1	TGTGCCAGCAGTGGAATTGATACGCAGTATTTT	CASSGIDTQYF
.	TRBJ2-1	.	TRBV11-2	TGTGCCAGCAGCTTAGATTCTTCGACATCCTACAATGAGCAGTTCTTC	CASSLDSSTSYNEQFF
.	TRBJ2-3	.	TRBV4-1	TGCGCCAGCAGCCCCGCCCCGACTGGGGATACGCAGTATTTT	CASSPAPTGDTQYF
.	TRBJ1-3	.	TRBV10-2	TGCGCCAGCAGTGATCCCGCCGGGAGCTCTGGAAACACCATATATTTT	CASSDPAGSSGNTIYF
.	TRBJ2-2	.	TRBV19	TGTGCCAGCCTTACAGGGAGCCACACCGGGGAGCTGTTTTTT	CASLTGSHTGELFF
.	TRBJ2-7	.	TRBV27	TGTGCCAGCAGTTTGGGGGCAGCCTACGAGCAGTACTTC	CASSLGAAYEQYF
TRBD2	TRBJ2-1	.	TRBV19	TGTGCCAGTAGACCCACTAGCGGTAGCTCCTACAATGAGCAGTTCTTC	CASRPTSGSSYNEQFF
.	TRBJ2-4	.	TRBV6-1	TGTGCCAGCCCCCAGTGTAGGGTTGACATTCAGTACTTC	CASPQCRVDIQYF
TRBD1	TRBJ2-7	.	TRBV9	TGTGCCAGCAGCGGGAACTCTTTAACAGGGGCCGAGCAGTACTTC	CASSGNSLTGAEQYF
TRBD1	TRBJ2-7	.	TRBV7-2	TGTGCCAGCAGCTCGGGACAGGGAAGGGGATACGAGCAGTACTTC	CASSSGQGRGYEQYF
.	TRBJ2-4	.	TRBV9	TGTGCCAGCAGCGTAGATCCTCCAGCTAGGGGGACCAAAAACATTCAGTACTTC	CASSVDPPARGTKNIQYF
.	TRBJ2-2	.	TRBV5-8	TGTGCCAGCAGCTTGGGACAGCCGGGGGCCGGGGAGCTGTTTTTT	CASSLGQPGAGELFF
TRBD2	TRBJ2-7	.	TRBV27	TGTGCCAGCAGTTTCCCACTAGCGGGGGGGCTCTACGAGCAGTACTTC	CASSFPLAGGLYEQYF
.	TRBJ2-3	.	TRBV13	TGTGCCAGCAGCTTAGAAGGGACTAGCACAGATACGCAGTATTTT	CASSLEGTSTDTQYF
TRBD1	TRBJ2-7	few	TRBV7-2	TGTGCCAGCAGCCGCCGGGACAGGGGCGACGAGCAGTACTTC	CASSRRDRGDEQYF
TRBD2	TRBJ2-1	.	TRBV18	TGTGCCAGCTCACCACCGGGACTAGCGGGAGTTGAGCAGTTCTTC	CASSPPGLAGVEQFF
TRBD1	TRBJ2-7	few	TRBV6-1	TGTGCCAGGGTAGGGGGCAATGGGCCCTACGAGCAGTACTTC	CARVGGNGPYEQYF
.	TRBJ2-7	.	TRBV6-5	TGTGCCATCGGAAGGACCGCAGGGAAGTACGAGCAGTACTTC	CAIGRTAGKYEQYF
.	TRBJ1-5	.	TRBV6-1	TGTGCCAGCAGTGTTACAGTTTATAGCAATCAGCCCCAGCATTTT	CASSVTVYSNQPQHF